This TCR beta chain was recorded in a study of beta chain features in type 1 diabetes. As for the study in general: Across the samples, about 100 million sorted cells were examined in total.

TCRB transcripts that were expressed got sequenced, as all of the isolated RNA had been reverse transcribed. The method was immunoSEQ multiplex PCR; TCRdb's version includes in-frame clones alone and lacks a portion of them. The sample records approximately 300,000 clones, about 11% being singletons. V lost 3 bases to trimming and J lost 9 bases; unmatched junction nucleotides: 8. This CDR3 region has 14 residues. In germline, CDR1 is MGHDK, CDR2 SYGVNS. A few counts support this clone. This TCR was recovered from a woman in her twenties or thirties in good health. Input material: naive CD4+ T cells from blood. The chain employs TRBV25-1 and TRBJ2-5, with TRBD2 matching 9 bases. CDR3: CASSDIAGELAQYF. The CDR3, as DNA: TGTGCCAGCAGTGACATAGCGGGAGAGTTGGCCCAGTACTTC.